This T cell receptor beta chain was sequenced for a study of cytomegalovirus exposure and HLA in healthy donors. Vbeta (60) and Jbeta (13) primers were used in the PCR. TCRdb's table, derived via immunoSEQ multiplex PCR, lists solely in-frame clones and lacks some. This table lists some 130,000 clones. Trimming shortened V by 4 bases and J by 5 bases, and 11 bases separated the two germline ends. This CDR3 comprises 13 residues. The germline V gene has CDR1 LNHDA and CDR2 SQIVND (reference sequence). Study-wide results and limits: Across HLA loci, a later analysis found differing TCR association rates, with DRB1 most and HLA-C fewest.

As for this clone: Its antigen remains unknown.

The origin of this receptor is a woman aged 40 to 50 in good health and CMV-seropositive. Sequencing input: PBMCs. The genes are TRBV19 and TRBJ2-5; D may be TRBD1 (7 bases). The CDR3 loop is CASSTSGGETQYF. The CDR3 DNA sequence: TGTGCCAGTAGTACATCAGGGGGGGAGACCCAGTACTTC.